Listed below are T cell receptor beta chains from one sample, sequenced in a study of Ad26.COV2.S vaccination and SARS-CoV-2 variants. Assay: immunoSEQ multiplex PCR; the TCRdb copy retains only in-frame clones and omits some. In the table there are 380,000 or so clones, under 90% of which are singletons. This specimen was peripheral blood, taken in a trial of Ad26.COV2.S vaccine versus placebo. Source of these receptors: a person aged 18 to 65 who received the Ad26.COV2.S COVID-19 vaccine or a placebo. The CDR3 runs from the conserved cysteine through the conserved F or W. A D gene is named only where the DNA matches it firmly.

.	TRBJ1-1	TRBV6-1	CASSEIGRNTEAFF	TGTGCCAGCAGTGAAATCGGCCGGAACACTGAAGCTTTCTTT
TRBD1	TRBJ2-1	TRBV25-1	CASSGKQGARNNEQFF	TGTGCCAGCAGTGGAAAACAGGGGGCGCGCAACAATGAGCAGTTCTTC
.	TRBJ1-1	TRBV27	CASSIRVMGTEAFF	TGTGCCAGCAGTATCAGGGTAATGGGGACTGAAGCTTTCTTT
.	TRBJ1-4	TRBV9	CASSVLATNEKLFF	TGTGCCAGCAGCGTTCTTGCAACTAATGAAAAACTGTTTTTT
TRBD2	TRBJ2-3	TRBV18	CASHGGITDTQYF	TGTGCCAGCCACGGGGGGATCACAGATACGCAGTATTTT
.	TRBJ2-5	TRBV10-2	CASSTELLLQETQYF	TGCGCCAGCTCGACTGAATTGCTACTCCAAGAGACCCAGTACTTC
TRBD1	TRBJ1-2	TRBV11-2	CASSFGPAPGQKKGGYTF	TGTGCCAGCAGCTTCGGGCCCGCTCCGGGACAGAAGAAGGGAGGCTACACCTTC
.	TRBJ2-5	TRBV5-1	CASSVLASETQYF	TGCGCCAGCAGCGTGCTAGCTTCAGAGACCCAGTACTTC
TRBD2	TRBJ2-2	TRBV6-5	CASSPSSGGGRELFF	TGTGCCAGCAGTCCCTCTAGCGGGGGGGGCCGGGAGCTGTTTTTT
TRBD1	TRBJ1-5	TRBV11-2	CASSRTGTSNQPQHF	TGTGCCAGCAGCAGGACAGGGACAAGCAATCAGCCCCAGCATTTT
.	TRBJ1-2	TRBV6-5	CASREWSGYTF	TGTGCCAGCAGGGAGTGGAGTGGCTACACCTTC
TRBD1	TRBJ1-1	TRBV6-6	CASRTNRGRRTEAFF	TGTGCCAGCAGGACTAACAGGGGGCGGAGGACTGAAGCTTTCTTT
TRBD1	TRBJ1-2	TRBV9	CASSATTGESGTF	TGTGCCAGCAGCGCCACAACAGGGGAATCGGGGACCTTC
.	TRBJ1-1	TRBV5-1	CASSQLTVKNTEAFF	TGCGCCAGCAGCCAACTGACAGTGAAGAACACTGAAGCTTTCTTT
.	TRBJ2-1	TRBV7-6	CASSFSPGGPSYNEQFF	TGTGCCAGCAGCTTTTCTCCCGGGGGGCCCTCCTACAATGAGCAGTTCTTC
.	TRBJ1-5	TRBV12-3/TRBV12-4	CASRPELNQPQHF	TGTGCCAGCAGGCCCGAACTAAATCAGCCCCAGCATTTT
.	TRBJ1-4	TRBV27	CASSQSLGNNEKLFF	TGTGCCAGCAGTCAATCGTTGGGTAATAATGAAAAACTGTTTTTT